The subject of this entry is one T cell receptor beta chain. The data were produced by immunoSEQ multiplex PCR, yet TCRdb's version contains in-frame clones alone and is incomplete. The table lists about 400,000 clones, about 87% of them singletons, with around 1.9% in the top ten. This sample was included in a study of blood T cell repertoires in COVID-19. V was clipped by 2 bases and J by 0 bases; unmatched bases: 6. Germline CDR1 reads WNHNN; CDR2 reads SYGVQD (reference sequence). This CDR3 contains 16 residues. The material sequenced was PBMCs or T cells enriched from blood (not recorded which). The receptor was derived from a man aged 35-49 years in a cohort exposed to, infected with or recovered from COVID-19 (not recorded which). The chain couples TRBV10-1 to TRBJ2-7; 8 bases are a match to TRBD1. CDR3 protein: CASSETAGGRSYEQYF. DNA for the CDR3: TGCGCCAGCAGTGAGACGGCAGGGGGCCGCTCCTACGAGCAGTACTTC.